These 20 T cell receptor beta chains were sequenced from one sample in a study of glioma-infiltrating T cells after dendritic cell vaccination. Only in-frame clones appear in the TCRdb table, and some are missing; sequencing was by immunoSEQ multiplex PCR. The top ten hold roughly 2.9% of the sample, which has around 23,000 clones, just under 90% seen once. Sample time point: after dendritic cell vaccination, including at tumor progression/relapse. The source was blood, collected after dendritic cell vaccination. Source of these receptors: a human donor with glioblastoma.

CDR3: CASSQDRQGNEQFF. The CDR3, as DNA: TGTGCCAGCAGCCAAGATCGCCAGGGAAATGAGCAGTTCTTC. This chain links TRBV4-2 with TRBJ2-1, with D possibly TRBD1 on 5 matching bases. The CDR3 runs 14 residues. Germline CDR1 and CDR2: LGHNA and YNFKEQ. Deletions cut 0 bases from V and 7 bases from J, with 10 bases between.

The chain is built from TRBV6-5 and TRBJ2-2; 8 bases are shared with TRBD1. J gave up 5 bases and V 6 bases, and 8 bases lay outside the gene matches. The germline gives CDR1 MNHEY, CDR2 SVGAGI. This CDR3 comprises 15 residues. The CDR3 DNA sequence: TGTGCCAGCAGCACCGGACAGGGCGAGACCGGGGAGCTGTTTTTT. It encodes CASSTGQGETGELFF.

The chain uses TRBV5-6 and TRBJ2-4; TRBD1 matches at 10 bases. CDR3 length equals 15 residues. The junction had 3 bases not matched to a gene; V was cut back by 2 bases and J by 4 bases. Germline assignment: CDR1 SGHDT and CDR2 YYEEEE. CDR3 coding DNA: TGTGCCAGCAGCTTTCCGGGACAGGGGAAAAACATTCAGTACTTC. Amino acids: CASSFPGQGKNIQYF.

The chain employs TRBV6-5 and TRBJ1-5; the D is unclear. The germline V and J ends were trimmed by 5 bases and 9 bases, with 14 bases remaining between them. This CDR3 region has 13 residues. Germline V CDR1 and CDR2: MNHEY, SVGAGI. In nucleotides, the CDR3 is TGTGCCAGCAGTCCCTTCCTGGGAGGGCCCCAGCATTTT. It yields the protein CASSPFLGGPQHF.

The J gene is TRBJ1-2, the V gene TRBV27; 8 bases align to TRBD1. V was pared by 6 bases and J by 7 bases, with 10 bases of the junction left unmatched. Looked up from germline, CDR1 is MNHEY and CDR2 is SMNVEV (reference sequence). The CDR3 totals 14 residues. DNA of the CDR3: TGTGCCAGCAGGTTAGGACAGGGTTATAGTGGCTACACCTTC. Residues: CASRLGQGYSGYTF.

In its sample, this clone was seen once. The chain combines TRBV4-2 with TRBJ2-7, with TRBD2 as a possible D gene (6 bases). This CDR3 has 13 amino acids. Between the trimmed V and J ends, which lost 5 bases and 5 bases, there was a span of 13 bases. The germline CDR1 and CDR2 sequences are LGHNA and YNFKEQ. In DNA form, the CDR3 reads TGTGCCAGCAGCTTGTTTTGGAGGGACGAGCAGTACTTC. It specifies CASSLFWRDEQYF.

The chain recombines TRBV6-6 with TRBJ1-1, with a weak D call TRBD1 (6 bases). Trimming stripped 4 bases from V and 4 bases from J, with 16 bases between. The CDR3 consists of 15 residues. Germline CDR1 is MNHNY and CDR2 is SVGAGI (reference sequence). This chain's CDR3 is CASSSTGSRATEAFF. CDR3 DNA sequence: TGTGCCAGCAGTTCCACAGGGAGTAGGGCCACTGAAGCTTTCTTT.

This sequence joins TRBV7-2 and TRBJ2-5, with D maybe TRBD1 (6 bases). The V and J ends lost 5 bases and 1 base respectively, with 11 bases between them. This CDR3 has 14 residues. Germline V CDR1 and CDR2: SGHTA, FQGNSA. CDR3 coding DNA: TGTGCCAGCAGCCCCGGGACACGCCAAGAGACCCAGTACTTC. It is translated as CASSPGTRQETQYF.

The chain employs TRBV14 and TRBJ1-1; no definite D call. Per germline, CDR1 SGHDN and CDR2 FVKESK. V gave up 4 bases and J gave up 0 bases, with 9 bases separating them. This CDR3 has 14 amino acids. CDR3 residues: CASSRQILNTEAFF. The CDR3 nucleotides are TGTGCCAGCAGCCGTCAAATTCTGAACACTGAAGCTTTCTTT.

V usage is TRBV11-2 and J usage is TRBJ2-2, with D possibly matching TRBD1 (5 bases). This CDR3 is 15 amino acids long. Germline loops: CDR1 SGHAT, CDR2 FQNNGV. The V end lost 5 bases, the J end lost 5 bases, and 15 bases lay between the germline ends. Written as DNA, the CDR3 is TGTGCCAGCAGCCCCCGATCGTACAGGACCGGGGAGCTGTTTTTT. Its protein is CASSPRSYRTGELFF.

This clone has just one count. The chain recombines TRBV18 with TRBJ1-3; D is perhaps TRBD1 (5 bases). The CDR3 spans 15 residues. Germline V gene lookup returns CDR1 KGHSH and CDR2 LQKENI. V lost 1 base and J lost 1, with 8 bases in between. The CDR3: CASSPRPGSGNTIYF. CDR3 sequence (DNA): TGTGCCAGCTCACCACGCCCAGGGTCTGGAAACACCATATATTTT.

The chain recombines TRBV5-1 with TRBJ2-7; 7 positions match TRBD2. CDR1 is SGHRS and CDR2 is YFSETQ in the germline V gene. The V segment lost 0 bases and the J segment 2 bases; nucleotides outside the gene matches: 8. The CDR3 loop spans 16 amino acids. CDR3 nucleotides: TGCGCCAGCAGCTTGGCGCCGGCTAGCGGTACCTACGAGCAGTACTTC. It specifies CASSLAPASGTYEQYF.

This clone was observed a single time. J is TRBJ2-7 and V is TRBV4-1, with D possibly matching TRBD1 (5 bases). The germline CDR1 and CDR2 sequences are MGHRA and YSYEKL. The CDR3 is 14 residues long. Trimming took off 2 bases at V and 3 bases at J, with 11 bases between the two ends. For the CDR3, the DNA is TGCGCCAGCAGCCAAATAGACAGAAACTACGAGCAGTACTTC. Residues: CASSQIDRNYEQYF.

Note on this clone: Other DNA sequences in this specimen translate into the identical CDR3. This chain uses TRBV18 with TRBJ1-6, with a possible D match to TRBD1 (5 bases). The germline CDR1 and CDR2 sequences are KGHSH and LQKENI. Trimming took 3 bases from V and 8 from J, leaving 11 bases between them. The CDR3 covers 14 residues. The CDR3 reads CASSPAGRDSPLHF. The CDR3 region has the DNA TGTGCCAGCTCACCGGCAGGGCGCGATTCACCCCTCCACTTT.

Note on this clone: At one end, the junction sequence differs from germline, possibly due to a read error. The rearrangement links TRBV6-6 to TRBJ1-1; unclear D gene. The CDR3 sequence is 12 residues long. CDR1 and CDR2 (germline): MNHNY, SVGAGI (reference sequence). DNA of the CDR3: TGTGCCAGCAGCCTACAGAACACCGAAGCTTTCTTT. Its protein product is CASSLQNTEAFF.

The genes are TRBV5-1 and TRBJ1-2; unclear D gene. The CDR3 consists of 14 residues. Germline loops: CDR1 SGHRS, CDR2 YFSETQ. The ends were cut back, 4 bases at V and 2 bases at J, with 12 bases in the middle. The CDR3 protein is CASSPVQSNYGYTF. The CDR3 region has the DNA TGCGCCAGCAGCCCGGTACAGTCGAACTATGGCTACACCTTC.

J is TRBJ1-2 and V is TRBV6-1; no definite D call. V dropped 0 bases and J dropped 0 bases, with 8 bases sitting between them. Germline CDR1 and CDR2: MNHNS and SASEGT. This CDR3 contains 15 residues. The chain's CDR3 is CASSEALAANYGYTF. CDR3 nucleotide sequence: TGTGCCAGCAGTGAAGCGCTTGCGGCTAACTATGGCTACACCTTC.

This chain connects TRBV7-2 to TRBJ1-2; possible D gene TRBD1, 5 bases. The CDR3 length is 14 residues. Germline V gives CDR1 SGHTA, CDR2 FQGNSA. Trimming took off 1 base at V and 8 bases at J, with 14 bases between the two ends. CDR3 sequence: CASSLDAGLQGYTF. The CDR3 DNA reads TGTGCCAGCAGCTTAGATGCAGGGCTTCAGGGCTACACCTTC.

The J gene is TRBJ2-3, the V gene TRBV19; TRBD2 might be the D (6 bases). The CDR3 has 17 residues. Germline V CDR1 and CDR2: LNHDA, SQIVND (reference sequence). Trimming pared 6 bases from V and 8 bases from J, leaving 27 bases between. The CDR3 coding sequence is TGTGCCAGTAGCCTGAGAGGGGCTGGGACTGGGTTTGGTACGCAGTATTTT. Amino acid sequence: CASSLRGAGTGFGTQYF.

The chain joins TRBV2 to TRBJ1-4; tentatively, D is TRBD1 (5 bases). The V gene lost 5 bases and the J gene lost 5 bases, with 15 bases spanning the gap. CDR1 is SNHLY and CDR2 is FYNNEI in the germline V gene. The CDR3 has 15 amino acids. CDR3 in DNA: TGTGCCAGCAGTCGCACCAGGGCCCTCAATGAAAAACTGTTTTTT. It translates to CASSRTRALNEKLFF.